This T cell receptor (beta chain) was identified in a study of blood T cell repertoires in COVID-19. Across the study: There were acute and convalescent COVID-19 samples, and they came from the United States, Italy and Spain.

Trimming cost V 5 bases and J 4 bases; bases outside gene matches: 4. This CDR3 spans 13 amino acids. CDR1 is GTSNPN, CDR2 SVGIG, per germline (reference sequence). Repertoires were generated with immunoSEQ multiplex PCR, while TCRdb's copy carries only in-frame clones and drops some. This table has around 60,000 clones, about 80% appearing once. The chain uses TRBV30 and TRBJ1-4; TRBD1 matches 7 bases. This receptor was identified in a man aged 30 to 45 with COVID-19, enrolled during active disease. Sequenced material: peripheral blood. CDR3 in DNA: TGTGCCTGGGCTGGGACAGTTAATGAAAAACTGTTTTTT. It encodes CAWAGTVNEKLFF.